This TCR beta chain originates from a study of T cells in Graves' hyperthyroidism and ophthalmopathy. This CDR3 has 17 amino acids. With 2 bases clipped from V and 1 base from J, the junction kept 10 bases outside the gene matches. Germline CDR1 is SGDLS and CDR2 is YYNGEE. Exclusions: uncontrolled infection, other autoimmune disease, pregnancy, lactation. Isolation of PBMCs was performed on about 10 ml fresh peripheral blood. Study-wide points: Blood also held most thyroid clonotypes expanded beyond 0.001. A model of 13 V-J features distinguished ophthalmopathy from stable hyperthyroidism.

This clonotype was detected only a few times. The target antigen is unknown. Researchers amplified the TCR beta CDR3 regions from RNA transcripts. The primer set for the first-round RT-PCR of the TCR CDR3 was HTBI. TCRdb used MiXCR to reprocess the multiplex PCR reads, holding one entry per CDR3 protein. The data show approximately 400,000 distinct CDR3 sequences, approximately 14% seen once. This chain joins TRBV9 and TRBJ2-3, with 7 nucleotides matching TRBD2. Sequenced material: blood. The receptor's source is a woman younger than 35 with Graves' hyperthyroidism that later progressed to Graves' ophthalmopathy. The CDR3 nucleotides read TGTGCCAGCAGCGTGGCGGCAGCGGGGCTGCGCACAGATACGCAGTATTTT. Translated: CASSVAAAGLRTDTQYF.